The subject of this entry is one T cell receptor beta chain. Which antigen it targets is not known. This sample is drawn from a study of CXCR3-negative and CXCR3-positive naive CD8 T cells (dated 2019 in TCRdb). About the full investigation: About 135 million TRB reads were obtained in total, roughly 1.5 +/- 0.3 million reads per library. Diversity and physicochemical repertoire analyses covered 10 to 11 donors pooled from two independent experiments. Naive subsets from about five donors and memory cells from 3 donors were included in the TRBV-TRBJ cluster analysis.

The study at large found these results: Because surface CD5, which is linked to self-reactivity in mice, was comparable between the naive subsets, TCR interaction strength was also inferred from TRB CDR3 physicochemical properties. TRB CDR3s from CXCR3-positive naive cells showed higher hydrophobicity (lower Kidera factor 4), lower energy, and higher strength and volume indices than CXCR3-negative naive cells. Repertoire diversity was comparably high in both naive subsets but much lower in memory CD8+ T cells. Naive CXCR3-negative and CXCR3-positive cells from the same donor showed similar TRBV-TRBJ usage, whereas memory cells showed distinct patterns. Freshly isolated PBMCs were used for most assays because CXCR3 expression went down partially after cryopreservation.

For every CD8+ T cell subset, 250,000 to 300,000 cells were flow-sorted straight into RLT lysis buffer, and each subset was sorted in triplicate. Naive CD8+ T cells were defined stringently as CD45RO-CCR7+CD27+CD95- to exclude memory contaminants. Peripheral blood mononuclear cells were isolated from buffy coats using standard density gradient centrifugation. Naive CXCR3-negative and CXCR3-positive CD8+ T cells were flow-sorted using a FACSAria III. An RNeasy Mini Kit was used to extract total RNA from the sorted cells. Sequencing instrument: NextSeq 550. The Human TCR Profiling Kit (MiLaboratory) was used to prepare UMI-labeled 5' RACE TRB cDNA libraries. cDNA synthesis used the entire amount of extracted RNA, and PCR amplification then used the entire amount of cDNA produced. Libraries were prepared in parallel with an identical number of PCR cycles. For the original study's pipeline: About 53,000 +/- 9,400 unique UMI-labeled TRB cDNA molecules per library were extracted with MIGEC and MiXCR, with at least two reads per UMI required. On average, roughly 40,000 +/- 10,000 functional in-frame TRB CDR3 nucleotide clonotypes lacking stop codons were found per library. After downsampling to 5000 UMI-labeled TRB molecules per sample, diversity metrics, including normalized Shannon-Wiener and Chao1, were computed in VDJtools. VDJtools computed clonotype-size-weighted physicochemical properties of the central five CDR3 residues: interaction energy, strength, volume and Kidera factor 4. The reads underwent TCRdb reprocessing, giving one record for each CDR3 protein sequence and no DNA. TCRdb, not the original authors, processed these V and J calls. The sample table gives over 100,000 distinct CDR3 sequences. 0.45% to 0.6% of the sample is taken by the ten largest.

The sequenced sample was naive CXCR3- CD8+ T cells from blood. The cell subset or site label corresponds to: CD45RO-CCR7+CD27+CD95- naive CD8+ T cells lacking CXCR3 (TNR3-). The receptor comes from a human donor in good health. Some clones in this sample may be carry-over from other donors' samples.

The CDR3 is CASSTAAGGSHFNEQFF. The V gene is TRBV28 and the J gene is TRBJ2-1; the TRBD2 assignment by TCRdb is unverifiable without DNA. Per the germline V gene, MDHEN is the CDR1 and SYDVKM is the CDR2. CDR3 length: 17 amino acids, cysteine to phenylalanine. This entry has no DNA.